Below, 24 T cell receptor beta chains from the same sample are listed, as sequenced in a study of T cells in Graves' hyperthyroidism and ophthalmopathy. Amplification targeted TCR beta CDR3 regions from RNA transcripts. HTBI primers drove first-round RT-PCR of the TCR CDR3. In TCRdb, the multiplex PCR reads were re-called with MiXCR into one record per CDR3 protein. The profile shows about 360,000 distinct CDR3 sequences, about 18% of them singletons. Input material: blood. The source is a woman younger than 30 with Graves' hyperthyroidism.

A few counts support this clonotype. The rearrangement links TRBV18 to TRBJ1-3; D unresolved. The CDR3 loop spans 14 amino acids. In germline, CDR1 is KGHSH, CDR2 LQKENI. V lost 0 bases and J 3 bases, leaving 6 bases between the germline ends. The CDR3 is CASSPPEVGNTIYF. The CDR3 bases are TGTGCCAGCTCACCACCGGAGGTTGGAAACACCATATATTTT.

In its sample, this clonotype was seen many times. The chain is built from TRBV10-3 and TRBJ2-7; D is unclear. Trimming cost V 10 bases and J 5 bases, with 15 bases left between them. Germline V gene data show CDR1 as ENHRY and CDR2 as SYGVKD. The CDR3 spans 12 residues. CDR3 sequence: CATGPFPNEQYF. The CDR3 DNA reads as TGTGCCACCGGCCCCTTTCCCAACGAGCAGTACTTC.

This rearrangement joins TRBV20-1 to TRBJ2-7; D not resolved. This CDR3 region has 17 residues. Trimming left V 0 bases short and J 0 bases short, with 18 bases between. The germline V gene has CDR1 DFQATT and CDR2 SNEGSKA (reference sequence). In DNA, the CDR3 is TGCAGTGCTAGAGATTTGGCTCTCTCGTCCCTCTCCTACGAGCAGTACTTC. It yields the protein CSARDLALSSLSYEQYF.

Ten or more counts support this clonotype. The chain is built from TRBV11-2 and TRBJ2-5; D is possibly TRBD2 (5 bases). Trimming left V 0 bases short and J 7 bases short, with 6 bases between. The CDR3 runs to 12 residues. From germline, CDR1 is SGHAT and CDR2 FQNNGV. The chain's CDR3 is CASSLEGVTQYF. DNA for the CDR3: TGTGCCAGCAGCTTAGAGGGAGTGACCCAGTACTTC.

The chain recombines TRBV5-1 with TRBJ1-1; 7 bases are a match to TRBD1. V lost 4 bases and J lost 0; bases outside the gene matches: 9. CDR1 is SGHRS, CDR2 YFSETQ, per germline. The CDR3 loop spans 16 amino acids. CDR3 protein: CASSRRTGNMNTEAFF. DNA for the CDR3: TGCGCCAGCAGCCGTCGGACAGGCAATATGAACACTGAAGCTTTCTTT.

The rearrangement uses TRBV4-3 and TRBJ1-3; 7 positions agree with TRBD1. This CDR3 region has 21 residues. CDR1 is LGHNA and CDR2 is YSLEER in the germline V gene. V lost 5 bases and J lost 2; bases outside the gene matches: 24. CDR3 sequence (DNA): TGCGCCAGCAGCGGACGACCGGACAGGAGATCAGACAAGGGGACTGGAAACACCATATATTTT. Encoded protein: CASSGRPDRRSDKGTGNTIYF.

This clonotype was seen a few times. The chain's CDR3 is CSATPGRGRYNEQFF. CDR3 nucleotides: TGCAGTGCTACCCCCGGTCGGGGCCGCTACAATGAGCAGTTCTTC. V usage is TRBV20-1 and J usage is TRBJ2-1; D is perhaps TRBD1 or TRBD2 (5 bases each). The germline V gene encodes CDR1 DFQATT and CDR2 SNEGSKA (reference sequence). There are 15 residues in the CDR3. The germline V and J ends were trimmed by 4 bases and 3 bases, with 16 bases remaining between them.

This clonotype was found a few times. The chain is built from TRBV19 and TRBJ2-4; TRBD2 agrees at 7 bases. This CDR3 has 17 residues. Germline trimming cut 3 bases from V and 0 bases from J; bases unmatched to any gene: 8. In germline, CDR1 is LNHDA, CDR2 SQIVND (reference sequence). The CDR3 region is CASSIGLVGLAKNIQYF. The CDR3 coding sequence is TGTGCCAGTAGTATTGGACTAGTGGGACTAGCCAAAAACATTCAGTACTTC.

The table lists this clonotype with many counts. The chain carries TRBV12-3 or TRBV12-4 and TRBJ2-7; the match to TRBD2 covers 9 bases. This CDR3 region has 15 residues. Trimming took 7 bases from V and 6 from J; bases not matched to a gene: 13. The CDR3 loop is CASTPGSGSGGEQYF. The CDR3 DNA reads TGTGCCAGCACCCCGGGCTCGGGTAGCGGGGGCGAGCAGTACTTC.

This clonotype was found many times. The chain links TRBV30 to TRBJ1-5; TRBD1 is a possible D gene (5 bases). The germline V and J ends were trimmed by 4 bases and 5 bases, with 12 bases remaining between them. Germline CDR1 is GTSNPN and CDR2 is SVGIG (reference sequence). The CDR3 length is 13 residues. In DNA form, the CDR3 reads TGTGCCTGGAAAGGGGCGGCCCATCAGCCCCAGCATTTT. It codes for CAWKGAAHQPQHF.

This clonotype has a count of ten or more. J is TRBJ2-6 and V is TRBV6-6; 7 bases align to TRBD1. J was trimmed by 0 bases and V by 10 bases; bases with no gene match: 3. The germline V gene encodes CDR1 MNHNY and CDR2 SVGAGI (reference sequence). This CDR3 spans 14 amino acids. CDR3 sequence reads: CAIGTDSGANVLTF. CDR3 DNA sequence: TGTGCCATCGGGACAGACTCTGGGGCCAACGTCCTGACTTTC.

The chain combines TRBV15 with TRBJ1-1, with D possibly being TRBD1 (5 bases). V lost 6 bases and J 1 base, leaving 9 bases between the germline ends. Looked up from germline, CDR1 is LNHNV and CDR2 is YYDKDF (reference sequence). The CDR3 has 13 amino acids. This CDR3 reads CATRWRGNTEAFF. CDR3 nucleotide sequence: TGTGCCACCAGATGGAGGGGGAACACTGAAGCTTTCTTT.

The sample holds many counts of this clonotype. V usage is TRBV27 and J usage is TRBJ1-1; D gene unclear. The CDR3 extends over 14 amino acids. Trimming stripped 3 bases from V and 1 base from J, with 9 bases between. Germline V CDR1 and CDR2: MNHEY, SMNVEV (reference sequence). CDR3 nucleotides: TGTGCCAGCAGTTTCCGGAACAAGAACACTGAAGCTTTCTTT. Protein product: CASSFRNKNTEAFF.

This clonotype was detected only a few times. This may stem from a read error, because a much larger clone lies one nucleotide away. The CDR3 sequence is CATKRTSGSYEQYV. CDR3 in DNA: TGTGCCACCAAAAGGACTAGCGGGTCCTACGAGCAGTACGTC. The J gene is TRBJ2-7, the V gene TRBV28; TRBD2 matches 11 bases. CDR1 is MDHEN and CDR2 is SYDVKM in the germline V gene. Germline trimming cut 10 bases from V and 1 base from J; bases unmatched to any gene: 6. The CDR3 is 14 residues long.

This clonotype was observed many times. The rearrangement links TRBV6-1 to TRBJ2-7, with TRBD1 matching 9 bases. The CDR3 runs 13 residues. Germline loops: CDR1 MNHNS, CDR2 SASEGT. Unmatched junction bases numbered 2, after V lost 6 bases and J lost 2 bases. The CDR3 sequence is CASRQGATYEQYF. DNA of the CDR3: TGTGCCAGCAGACAGGGGGCCACCTACGAGCAGTACTTC.

This clonotype occurred many times. This chain uses TRBV28 with TRBJ2-2, with D unresolved. This CDR3 is built from 18 residues. Trimming pared 2 bases from V and 3 bases from J, leaving 19 bases between. Germline V gene lookup returns CDR1 MDHEN and CDR2 SYDVKM. The CDR3 spells CASSLPRRAADYTGELFF. The CDR3 region has the DNA TGTGCCAGCAGTTTACCTCGTAGGGCAGCCGACTACACCGGGGAGCTGTTTTTT.

This clonotype was recorded many times. V usage is TRBV7-9 and J usage is TRBJ1-2; D might be TRBD1 (5 bases). This CDR3 comprises 13 residues. Germline CDR1 is SEHNR and CDR2 is FQNEAQ (reference sequence). V lost 2 bases to trimming and J lost 8 bases, with 12 bases between them. DNA of the CDR3: TGTGCCAGCAGCTTACAGGACAATCGGGGCTACACCTTC. Translated: CASSLQDNRGYTF.

The V gene is TRBV7-6, the J gene TRBJ1-4; the D is unclear. This CDR3 is built from 13 residues. Germline values: CDR1 SGHVS, CDR2 FNYEAQ. V lost 1 base and J 9 bases, leaving 9 bases between the germline ends. The CDR3 spells CASSLEEGQKLFF. The CDR3 bases are TGTGCCAGCAGCTTAGAAGAGGGTCAAAAACTGTTTTTT.

At least ten counts were recorded for this clonotype. The chain's CDR3 is CSAGQGGFSGGYTF. The DNA for the CDR3 is TGCAGTGCCGGACAGGGTGGTTTTTCGGGTGGCTACACCTTC. The V and J genes are TRBV20-1 and TRBJ1-2; 8 bases are shared with TRBD1. The V gene's germline CDR1 is DFQATT and CDR2 SNEGSKA (reference sequence). The ends lost 6 bases at V and 7 bases at J; junction bases unmatched: 13. CDR3 length: 14 residues.

This clonotype turned up a few times. V is TRBV2 and J is TRBJ1-1; D possibly corresponds to TRBD1 (6 bases). The CDR3 is 11 amino acids. Germline CDR1 reads SNHLY; CDR2 reads FYNNEI. The chain's CDR3 is CAEGGGTEAFF. CDR3 DNA sequence: TGTGCGGAAGGGGGGGGCACTGAAGCTTTCTTT.

This clonotype has a count of ten or more. The chain's CDR3 is CAISESWTQETQYF. The CDR3 region has the DNA TGTGCCATCAGTGAGTCGTGGACACAAGAGACCCAGTACTTC. The chain couples TRBV10-3 to TRBJ2-5; possibly TRBD1 for D (5 bases). The CDR3 loop spans 14 amino acids. Germline V gene sequence: CDR1 ENHRY, CDR2 SYGVKD. V dropped 0 bases and J dropped 2 bases, with 7 bases sitting between them.

This clonotype has a count of ten or more. The rearrangement links TRBV15 to TRBJ1-5, with TRBD1 as a possible D gene (5 bases). CDR3 size: 17 residues. V lost 5 bases and J 2 bases, leaving 19 bases between the germline ends. The germline gives CDR1 LNHNV, CDR2 YYDKDF (reference sequence). As DNA, the CDR3 is TGTGCCACCAGCGAGGGGCGGGGAGAGGTAGGCAATCAGCCCCAGCATTTT. Its translation is CATSEGRGEVGNQPQHF.

J is TRBJ1-1 and V is TRBV24-1; perhaps TRBD1 as D (6 bases). Germline V gene sequence: CDR1 KGHDR, CDR2 SFDVKD. The CDR3 has 13 amino acids. Trimming shortened V by 7 bases and J by 5 bases, and 13 bases separated the two germline ends. CDR3 amino acids: CATRHRVGTEAFF. CDR3 in DNA: TGTGCCACCAGACACAGGGTTGGGACTGAAGCTTTCTTT.

This clonotype was picked up many times. The V and J genes are TRBV9 and TRBJ2-5; D is unclear. The CDR3 has 13 residues. The germline V gene encodes CDR1 SGDLS and CDR2 YYNGEE. Trimming pared 3 bases from V and 1 base from J, leaving 7 bases between. The CDR3 region has the DNA TGTGCCAGCAGCGACCAGCGCCAAGAGACCCAGTACTTC. Protein product: CASSDQRQETQYF.